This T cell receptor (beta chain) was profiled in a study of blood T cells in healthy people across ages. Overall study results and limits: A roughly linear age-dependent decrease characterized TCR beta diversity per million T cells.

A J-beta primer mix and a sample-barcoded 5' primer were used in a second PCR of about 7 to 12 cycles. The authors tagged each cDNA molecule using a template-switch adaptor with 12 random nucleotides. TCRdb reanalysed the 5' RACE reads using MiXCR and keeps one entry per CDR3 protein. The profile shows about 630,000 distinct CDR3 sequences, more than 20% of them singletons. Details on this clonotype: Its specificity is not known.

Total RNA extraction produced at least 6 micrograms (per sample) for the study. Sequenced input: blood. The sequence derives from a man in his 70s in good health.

The CDR3 nucleotides read TGTGCCAGCAGGCTAGCGGTCACAGATACGCAGTATTTT. Its protein is CASRLAVTDTQYF. This rearrangement joins TRBV12-3 or TRBV12-4 to TRBJ2-3; 7 bases agree with TRBD2. Trimming at V came to 6 bases and at J to 2 bases, leaving 2 bases not matched to a gene. This CDR3 has 13 amino acids.